Following are 14 T cell receptor beta chains from one sample sequenced in a study of T cell changes during pregnancy in multiple sclerosis. Only in-frame clones appear in the TCRdb table, and some are missing; sequencing was by immunoSEQ multiplex PCR. The sample shows 35,000 to 45,000 clones, 85% to 90% of them seen only once. The material sequenced was CD4+ T cells from peripheral blood mononuclear cells, taken in the first trimester of pregnancy. The receptors stem from a female donor with multiple sclerosis, enrolled in a pregnancy study.

V is TRBV11-2 and J is TRBJ2-7; TRBD2 matches 9 bases. Looked up from germline, CDR1 is SGHAT and CDR2 is FQNNGV. There are 15 residues in the CDR3. After removal of 5 bases from V and 4 bases from J, the junction contained 9 bases not matched to a gene. The CDR3 loop reads CASSGSSGKGYEQYF. The CDR3 coding sequence is TGTGCCAGCAGCGGTTCTAGCGGGAAAGGTTACGAGCAGTACTTC.

The J gene is TRBJ1-1, the V gene TRBV2; weak D call: TRBD1 (5 bases). The germline V and J ends were trimmed by 7 bases and 0 bases, with 9 bases remaining between them. The CDR3 runs to 13 residues. CDR1 SNHLY and CDR2 FYNNEI come from the germline V gene. The DNA of the CDR3 is TGTGCCAGCAAGGGGCACATGAACACTGAAGCTTTCTTT. Its translation: CASKGHMNTEAFF.

CDR3 DNA sequence: TGTGCCTGGAGTGTAACCAGGCGCGAGCAGTACTTC. This translates into CAWSVTRREQYF. The chain combines TRBV30 with TRBJ2-7; D is unresolved. V was pared by 0 bases and J by 6 bases, with 9 bases between. The CDR3 has 12 amino acids. Per germline, CDR1 GTSNPN and CDR2 SVGIG (reference sequence).

The chain is built from TRBV25-1 and TRBJ2-1; no clear D gene. This CDR3 has 16 amino acids. Trimming stripped 3 bases from V and 0 bases from J, with 12 bases between. Germline-derived CDR1 and CDR2 are MGHDK and SYGVNS. The CDR3 bases are TGTGCCAGCAGTGACTCTAGTCCCCGCTCCTACAATGAGCAGTTCTTC. It codes for CASSDSSPRSYNEQFF.

The chain carries TRBV29-1 and TRBJ2-7; D is unresolved. This CDR3 is 12 amino acids long. The V gene lost 8 bases and the J gene lost 0 bases, with 11 bases spanning the gap. Germline V gives CDR1 SQVTM, CDR2 ANQGSEA. The CDR3 DNA is TGCAGCTCCCAGTCAGACTCCTACGAGCAGTACTTC. It encodes CSSQSDSYEQYF.

The rearrangement links TRBV11-3 to TRBJ2-2; the match to TRBD2 covers 13 bases. The junction had 12 bases not matched to a gene; V was cut back by 2 bases and J by 3 bases. Germline lookup yields CDR1 SGHNT and CDR2 YENEEA. The CDR3 contains 20 residues. CDR3 DNA sequence: TGTGCCAGCAGCTTAAGGTTGGGACTAGCGGGAAAAGGGTACACCGGGGAGCTGTTTTTT. Its protein is CASSLRLGLAGKGYTGELFF.

This chain connects TRBV7-7 to TRBJ2-1; D gene unclear. The germline CDR1 and CDR2 sequences are SSHAT and FNYEAQ (reference sequence). The V end was cut by 1 base, the J end by 4 bases, with 11 bases between. The CDR3 spans 15 residues. CDR3 bases: TGTGCCAGCAGCTTAGAGCTAGTTCGTTACAATGAGCAGTTCTTC. As protein: CASSLELVRYNEQFF.

The gene calls are TRBV5-1 and TRBJ1-2, with TRBD1 matching over 10 bases. Germline CDR1 is SGHRS and CDR2 is YFSETQ. Losses at the gene ends were 3 bases for V and 1 base for J; bases not matched to a gene: 9. The CDR3 runs to 17 residues. DNA for the CDR3: TGCGCCAGCAGCTACCCGGGGACAGGGGCCCTTAACTATGGCTACACCTTC. It yields the protein CASSYPGTGALNYGYTF.

V usage is TRBV27 and J usage is TRBJ2-7; D not certain. The CDR3 covers 13 residues. The V end was cut by 3 bases, the J end by 0 bases, with 6 bases between. CDR1 MNHEY and CDR2 SMNVEV come from the germline V gene (reference sequence). The CDR3 protein is CASSFRSSYEQYF. Here the CDR3 DNA reads TGTGCCAGCAGTTTTCGGAGCTCCTACGAGCAGTACTTC.

By frequency in the sample, this clone is medium-sized. The gene calls are TRBV19 and TRBJ2-7; TRBD1 matches at 8 bases. The CDR3 is 14 residues long. V dropped 5 bases and J dropped 0; count of bases not matched to a gene: 3. In germline, CDR1 is LNHDA, CDR2 SQIVND (reference sequence). CDR3 in amino acids: CASSPGQVSYEQYF. Written as DNA, the CDR3 is TGTGCCAGTAGTCCGGGACAGGTCTCCTACGAGCAGTACTTC. Combining the CDR3 with reference TRBV19 and TRBJ2-7 gives the whole variable domain DGGITQSPKYLFRKEGQNVTLSCEQNLNHDAMYWYRQDPGQGLRLIYYSQIVNDFQKGDIAEGYSVSREKKESFPLTVTSAQKNPTAFYLCASSPGQVSYEQYFGPGTRLTVT.

The chain is built from TRBV5-1 and TRBJ2-3, with a possible D match to TRBD2 (7 bases). Germline V lookup: CDR1 SGHRS, CDR2 YFSETQ. CDR3 length: 13 amino acids. The V and J ends lost 7 bases and 6 bases respectively, with 15 bases between them. The CDR3 DNA sequence: TGCGCCAGCCATCGGGGGGCGGACGATACGCAGTATTTT. Amino acids: CASHRGADDTQYF.

The chain joins TRBV6-1 to TRBJ2-7; 11 bases are shared with TRBD2. The CDR3 has 17 residues. Germline V CDR1 and CDR2: MNHNS, SASEGT. With 3 bases clipped from V and 6 bases from J, the junction kept 13 bases outside the gene matches. As DNA, the CDR3 is TGTGCCAGCAGTGAGGAGTTTAGCGGGAGGGCCGGAGCCGAGCAGTACTTC. This encodes CASSEEFSGRAGAEQYF.

This clone showed up just once. The rearrangement links TRBV5-6 to TRBJ2-5; 7 nucleotides match TRBD1. CDR3 length equals 15 residues. From germline, CDR1 is SGHDT and CDR2 YYEEEE. The trim removed 0 bases at V and 2 bases at J, leaving 4 bases unmatched. The CDR3 loop is CASSLAGRGQETQYF. DNA of the CDR3: TGTGCCAGCAGCTTGGCCGGCAGGGGGCAAGAGACCCAGTACTTC.

This clone showed up just a few times. The V and J genes are TRBV19 and TRBJ1-5; D call uncertain. This CDR3 region has 13 residues. Trimming cost V 3 bases and J 2 bases, with 5 bases left between them. CDR1 is LNHDA and CDR2 is SQIVND in the germline V gene (reference sequence). The CDR3 DNA reads as TGTGCCAGTAGTATTTCGGGCAATCAGCCCCAGCATTTT. Its protein product is CASSISGNQPQHF.